One and the same sample provided the 18 T cell receptor beta chains below, sequenced in a study of immune evolution from preneoplasia to lung adenocarcinoma. Clones were read by immunoSEQ multiplex PCR, and TCRdb kept only the in-frame ones, dropping some. This table holds 10,000 or so clones, roughly 77% found once. Input material: FFPE minimally invasive lung adenocarcinoma tissue. The receptors here all came from a donor of 70 years or more with lung adenocarcinoma.

This chain joins TRBV5-1 and TRBJ2-3, with D perhaps matching TRBD1 (5 bases). The CDR3 has 13 amino acids. CDR1 is SGHRS, CDR2 YFSETQ, per germline. The V and J ends lost 5 bases and 2 bases respectively, with 9 bases between them. The CDR3 region is CASRQGYTDTQYF. CDR3 DNA sequence: TGCGCCAGCAGGCAGGGATACACAGATACGCAGTATTTT. Full variable domain (outside the CDR3, taken from reference TRBV5-1 and TRBJ2-3): KAGVTQTPRYLIKTRGQQVTLSCSPISGHRSVSWYQQTPGQGLQFLFEYFSETQRNKGNFPGRFSGRQFSNSRSEMNVSTLELGDSALYLCASRQGYTDTQYFGPGTRLTVL.

The CDR3 protein is CASSQEVEQYF. The CDR3 DNA sequence: TGTGCCAGCAGCCAAGAGGTCGAGCAGTACTTC. The rearrangement links TRBV14 to TRBJ2-7; D unclear. Trimming shortened V by 0 bases and J by 6 bases, and 3 bases separated the two germline ends. Per the germline V gene, CDR1 is SGHDN and CDR2 is FVKESK. The CDR3 extends over 11 amino acids.

The chain links TRBV19 to TRBJ2-7, with TRBD2 matching over 9 bases. Germline lookup yields CDR1 LNHDA and CDR2 SQIVND (reference sequence). V dropped 6 bases and J dropped 0; count of bases not matched to a gene: 6. This CDR3 contains 15 residues. The DNA for the CDR3 is TGTGCCAGTAGGCACTCTAGCGGGGACTCCTACGAGCAGTACTTC. Translating it yields CASRHSSGDSYEQYF.

This clone was observed a single time. V usage is TRBV6-5 and J usage is TRBJ2-7, with D possibly being TRBD2 (5 bases). The germline gives CDR1 MNHEY, CDR2 SVGAGI. The CDR3 runs 11 residues. V was clipped by 5 bases and J by 3 bases, with 5 bases between them. The CDR3 DNA follows: TGTGCCAGCAGTGGAGGCTACGAGCAGTACTTC. The encoded protein is CASSGGYEQYF.

In this sample, this clone turned up once. This chain joins TRBV11-1 and TRBJ2-7; 11 bases fit TRBD2. The CDR3 is made up of 13 amino acids. Germline CDR1 reads SGHAT; CDR2 reads FQDESV (reference sequence). Unmatched junction bases numbered 2, after V lost 4 bases and J lost 6 bases. The CDR3 bases are TGTGCCAGCAGCTCAGGACTAGCGGGCGAGCAGTACTTC. Translated: CASSSGLAGEQYF. Based on the CDR3 plus reference TRBV11-1 and TRBJ2-7, the full variable domain is EAEVAQSPRYKITEKSQAVAFWCDPISGHATLYWYRQILGQGPELLVQFQDESVVDDSQLPKDRFSAERLKGVDSTLKIQPAELGDSAMYLCASSSGLAGEQYFGPGTRLTVT.

This clone occurred once. This rearrangement joins TRBV6-1 to TRBJ2-1; D gene uncertain. The germline V gene encodes CDR1 MNHNS and CDR2 SASEGT. The CDR3 consists of 13 residues. V gave up 6 bases and J gave up 5 bases, with 11 bases separating them. DNA for the CDR3: TGTGCCAGCAGCCCGAGGTGGGACAATGAGCAGTTCTTC. It yields the protein CASSPRWDNEQFF.

J is TRBJ2-3 and V is TRBV30; no clear D. V lost 1 base and J 6 bases, leaving 5 bases between the germline ends. The CDR3 consists of 11 residues. Looked up from germline, CDR1 is GTSNPN and CDR2 is SVGIG (reference sequence). CDR3 sequence (DNA): TGTGCCTGGAGTGCCGGGGATACGCAGTATTTT. Protein product: CAWSAGDTQYF.

The chain joins TRBV6-5 to TRBJ1-5; D is possibly TRBD1 (5 bases). Germline V gene sequence: CDR1 MNHEY, CDR2 SVGAGI. This CDR3 comprises 14 residues. V shed 4 bases and J shed 5 bases, with 12 bases lying between them. The CDR3: CASSSRPGHQPQHF. The CDR3 region has the DNA TGTGCCAGCAGTTCTCGACCAGGGCATCAGCCCCAGCATTTT.

This clone was picked up one time. The chain recombines TRBV13 with TRBJ2-7, with no clear D. Germline V gene sequence: CDR1 PRHDT, CDR2 FYEKMQ (reference sequence). CDR3 length equals 13 residues. V lost 0 bases and J 7 bases, leaving 10 bases between the germline ends. DNA for the CDR3: TGTGCCAGCAGCTTAGGGTACTGGAGAGAGCAGTACTTC. This encodes CASSLGYWREQYF.

The chain has TRBV11-3 and TRBJ2-5; D uncertain. The V gene's germline CDR1 is SGHNT and CDR2 YENEEA. The CDR3 consists of 15 residues. With 1 base removed from V and 3 bases from J, the gap between germline ends came to 12 bases. CDR3: CASSLGVRTEETQYF. The CDR3 DNA sequence: TGTGCCAGCAGCTTAGGGGTTAGAACCGAAGAGACCCAGTACTTC.

The gene calls are TRBV10-3 and TRBJ2-5, with 9 positions matching TRBD1. The CDR3 totals 12 residues. The V segment lost 10 bases and the J segment 5 bases; nucleotides outside the gene matches: 5. Germline CDR1 and CDR2: ENHRY and SYGVKD. DNA of the CDR3: TGTGCCACCACAGGGGGCTCGGAGACCCAGTACTTC. Translation gives CATTGGSETQYF.

The chain links TRBV6-1 to TRBJ1-5; D gene uncertain. V was trimmed by 6 bases and J by 15 bases, leaving 24 bases between them. This CDR3 region has 14 residues. CDR1 is MNHNS and CDR2 is SASEGT in the germline V gene. This chain's CDR3 is CASRTTTTSWRGHF. DNA of the CDR3: TGTGCCAGCAGGACGACAACAACCTCCTGGCGGGGGCATTTT.

The chain recombines TRBV29-1 with TRBJ2-6; the D gene is possibly TRBD1 (5 bases). V was trimmed by 3 bases and J by 0 bases, leaving 9 bases between them. Per the germline V gene, CDR1 is SQVTM and CDR2 is ANQGSEA. This CDR3 contains 15 residues. The chain's CDR3 is CSVDSGNSGANVLTF. In DNA form, the CDR3 reads TGCAGCGTTGATTCAGGGAACTCTGGGGCCAACGTCCTGACTTTC.

The chain couples TRBV15 to TRBJ2-7, with no clear D. Germline lookup yields CDR1 LNHNV and CDR2 YYDKDF (reference sequence). Trimming took off 5 bases at V and 4 bases at J, with 15 bases between the two ends. This CDR3 spans 14 amino acids. The CDR3 loop is CATSGGGLSYEQYF. DNA for the CDR3: TGTGCCACCAGCGGTGGCGGTTTGTCTTACGAGCAGTACTTC.

The chain links TRBV5-5 to TRBJ1-1, with D unresolved. This CDR3 has 15 amino acids. Germline-derived CDR1 and CDR2 are SGHKS and YYEKEE (reference sequence). Trimming removed 1 base at V and 4 bases at J, with 14 bases between. The CDR3 loop is CASSLLRAGITEAFF. The CDR3 DNA is TGTGCCAGCAGCTTGTTACGGGCAGGCATCACTGAAGCTTTCTTT.

The V call is TRBV5-4, the J call TRBJ2-2; the D gene is possibly TRBD2 (5 bases). Germline V gene lookup returns CDR1 SGHNT and CDR2 YYREEE (reference sequence). V was cut by 0 bases and J by 3 bases, with 12 bases left in between. This CDR3 is built from 16 residues. As DNA, the CDR3 is TGTGCCAGCAGCTTGGCCAGAGGGTCGGACACCGGGGAGCTGTTTTTT. Its protein product is CASSLARGSDTGELFF.

This clone is large within its sample. The chain combines TRBV6-5 with TRBJ1-2, with D uncertain. The V gene lost 8 bases and the J gene lost 0 bases, with 7 bases spanning the gap. The CDR3 length is 12 residues. CDR1 MNHEY and CDR2 SVGAGI come from the germline V gene. The CDR3 loop reads CASGSANYGYTF. In nucleotides, the CDR3 is TGTGCCAGCGGCTCTGCTAACTATGGCTACACCTTC.

This CDR3 reads CASRTGGESNSPLHF. The CDR3 nucleotides are TGTGCCAGCAGGACAGGGGGGGAATCAAATTCACCCCTCCACTTT. This chain uses TRBV5-8 with TRBJ1-6; TRBD1 matches at 9 bases. Germline loops: CDR1 SGHTS, CDR2 YDEGEE. After removal of 5 bases from V and 7 bases from J, the junction contained 7 bases not matched to a gene. This CDR3 is 15 amino acids long.